This T cell receptor beta chain was sequenced for a study of T cells in Graves' hyperthyroidism and ophthalmopathy. Study-wide background: Peripheral blood was obtained at initial diagnosis, preceding any treatment. Broader study findings: Expanded thyroid clonotypes (above 0.001) were mostly also found in blood.

With regard to this clonotype: Its antigen is currently unknown.

Patients were excluded because of uncontrolled infection, other autoimmune disease, pregnancy or lactation. Diagnostic decisions used clinical symptoms, serum thyroxine and TRAb, thyroid ultrasound and orbital computed tomography. Germline assignment: CDR1 SQVTM and CDR2 ANQGSEA. The CDR3 is 12 amino acids. Trimming left V 3 bases short and J 2 bases short, with 8 bases between. TCR beta CDR3 regions were amplified from RNA. HTBI primers were employed in a first-round RT-PCR of the TCR CDR3. TCRdb reprocessed the multiplex PCR reads via MiXCR and lists one record per CDR3 protein. The sample includes about 400,000 distinct CDR3 sequences, 13% to 15% seen only once; the top ten take under 25%.

Sequenced sample: blood. The clonotype comes from an older woman with Graves' ophthalmopathy. The genes are TRBV29-1 and TRBJ2-7, with D possibly TRBD2 on 5 matching bases. This CDR3 reads CSVESGTYEQYF. DNA of the CDR3: TGCAGCGTTGAGTCGGGAACCTACGAGCAGTACTTC.